This passage covers 2 T cell receptor beta chains from one sample sequenced in a study of blood T cell repertoires in COVID-19. TCRdb's table, derived via immunoSEQ multiplex PCR, lists solely in-frame clones and lacks some. The profile shows over 450,000 clones, roughly 89% of them singletons. The source material was peripheral blood. The receptors were gathered from a woman between 45 and 65 years old with COVID-19, enrolled during active disease.

This rearrangement joins TRBV19 to TRBJ1-6; 9 bases are a match to TRBD1. The V segment lost 5 bases and the J segment 9 bases; nucleotides outside the gene matches: 8. Looked up from germline, CDR1 is LNHDA and CDR2 is SQIVND (reference sequence). The CDR3 runs 15 residues. CDR3 nucleotide sequence: TGTGCCAGTAGTGCTTCGGGACAGGGCGGTTCACCCCTCCACTTT. This gives the protein CASSASGQGGSPLHF.

V usage is TRBV7-9 and J usage is TRBJ2-7; 8 nucleotides line up with TRBD1. Germline assignment: CDR1 SEHNR and CDR2 FQNEAQ (reference sequence). Trimming cost V 5 bases and J 1 base; bases outside gene matches: 4. This CDR3 is built from 14 residues. The CDR3 DNA reads TGTGCCAGCAGCCCGGGACAGGTATCCTACGAGCAGTACTTC. It is translated as CASSPGQVSYEQYF.